Shown below are 8 T cell receptor beta chains from a single sample sequenced in a study of T cells after posttransplantation cyclophosphamide. Here immunoSEQ multiplex PCR was the method, and the copy in TCRdb shows in-frame clones only, minus some. Of about 12,000 clones listed, roughly 1.9% are singletons. A marrow graft followed busulfan-fludarabine conditioning, with cyclophosphamide on days +3 and +4. Sequencing was performed on PBMCs, taken after allogeneic stem cell transplant with posttransplant cyclophosphamide. Receptors were obtained from a male patient between 25 and 39 years old who received an allogeneic stem cell transplant from a related donor, was CMV-positive, and had no GVHD. Some T cells may have originated in the graft donor.

This clone was observed a few times. The rearrangement links TRBV18 to TRBJ2-1; D may be TRBD2 (5 bases). Germline values: CDR1 KGHSH, CDR2 LQKENI. V gave up 5 bases and J gave up 2 bases, with 13 bases separating them. This CDR3 spans 15 amino acids. CDR3 DNA: TGTGCCAGCTCAGAAGGAGGTCGAGCCTACAATGAGCAGTTCTTC. Translating it yields CASSEGGRAYNEQFF.

The V and J genes are TRBV6-1 and TRBJ2-5, with 12 bases matching TRBD2. In germline, CDR1 is MNHNS, CDR2 SASEGT. The CDR3 is made up of 13 amino acids. The ends lost 11 bases at V and 3 bases at J; junction bases unmatched: 4. The CDR3 region is CAGRTSGEETQYF. The CDR3 DNA follows: TGTGCCGGCCGGACTAGCGGGGAAGAGACCCAGTACTTC.

This clone is deemed medium-sized. Other DNA sequences in this specimen translate into the identical CDR3. The chain carries TRBV4-3 and TRBJ2-1; no reliable D call. The CDR3 has 17 amino acids. Trimming pared 0 bases from V and 0 bases from J, leaving 12 bases between. Germline V CDR1 and CDR2: LGHNA, YSLEER. The CDR3 DNA sequence: TGCGCCAGCAGCCAAGATAGCACCTATAGCTCCTACAATGAGCAGTTCTTC. Amino acid sequence: CASSQDSTYSSYNEQFF.

The chain combines TRBV4-2 with TRBJ1-4, with D unresolved. V lost 1 base and J lost 0, with 6 bases in between. The germline gives CDR1 LGHNA, CDR2 YNFKEQ. The CDR3 is 15 residues long. This CDR3 reads CASSQGRATNEKLFF. The CDR3 DNA reads TGTGCCAGCAGCCAAGGGAGGGCAACTAATGAAAAACTGTTTTTT.

This clone was observed a few times. V is TRBV7-9 and J is TRBJ2-5; TRBD2 agrees at 12 bases. Per the germline V gene, CDR1 is SEHNR and CDR2 is FQNEAQ (reference sequence). This CDR3 has 15 residues. Losses at the gene ends were 4 bases for V and 3 bases for J; bases not matched to a gene: 3. The CDR3 nucleotides are TGTGCCAGCAGCTATCGACTAGCGGGGGAAGAGACCCAGTACTTC. Encoded protein: CASSYRLAGEETQYF.

In its sample, this clone was seen a few times. The rearrangement joins TRBV5-8 to TRBJ2-7; TRBD2 might be the D (5 bases). Germline V gene lookup returns CDR1 SGHTS and CDR2 YDEGEE. This CDR3 contains 11 residues. The CDR3 sequence is CSYEGNYEQYF. The CDR3 DNA sequence: TGTTCTTACGAGGGAAACTACGAGCAGTACTTC.

This clone was detected only a few times. This sequence joins TRBV6-6 and TRBJ1-3; D is possibly TRBD1 (5 bases). The CDR3 has 16 residues. V was cut by 6 bases and J by 0 bases, with 15 bases left in between. The V gene's germline CDR1 is MNHNY and CDR2 SVGAGI (reference sequence). The CDR3 bases are TGTGCCAGCAGCCGGGGGACGGGTATCTCTGGAAACACCATATATTTT. Its translation: CASSRGTGISGNTIYF.

The genes are TRBV10-3 and TRBJ2-7; D not certain. The CDR3 consists of 12 residues. CDR1 is ENHRY and CDR2 is SYGVKD in the germline V gene. Trimming stripped 3 bases from V and 4 bases from J, with 7 bases between. The CDR3: CAISDPGYEQYF. The CDR3 coding sequence is TGTGCCATCAGTGACCCGGGTTACGAGCAGTACTTC.